This TCR beta chain was recorded in a study of blood T cell dynamics during melanoma immunotherapy (dated by TCRdb to between 2020 and 2021). At the level of the whole study: Patients had metastatic melanoma and received first-line pembrolizumab or nivolumab plus ipilimumab as standard of care in the United Kingdom. Peripheral T cell receptor repertoires of metastatic melanoma patients were profiled before and after one cycle of checkpoint inhibitor therapy to find early correlates of response. A training cohort was formed from consecutive patients, and a further independent group of patients from the same centre was pooled into an external validation set.

On the study overall, not on this receptor specifically: The relatively small sample size was acknowledged as potentially limiting generalization of the results. Patients who later achieved disease control showed a bifurcated PBMC repertoire reorganization at W3, with increased clonality or increased diversity, unlike progressors. Whether the T cell clones behind the repertoire changes were melanoma-specific or instead reflected general immune activation was something the study could not determine.

In light of the paper, this sample's time point label describes: week 3, after first cycle of checkpoint inhibitor. Blood was sampled before treatment (T0) and at week 3 (W3), after the first cycle of checkpoint blockade. Except for a couple of patients with rapid clinical progression, response was assessed 12 weeks after the first infusion by RECIST 1.1; disease control meant complete response, partial response or stable disease. Any patient who had received prior systemic cancer treatment, was on concomitant immunosuppressant therapy or had synchronous other active malignancies was excluded. Bulk PBMC and plasma cell-free DNA were both sequenced for TCR beta so that circulating cells and T cell turnover could be tracked. PBMC were isolated from blood with Lymphoprep and SepMate tubes, followed by red cell lysis. QIAamp DNA Blood Mini kits were used to extract DNA from PBMC and from sorted T cell subsets.

A fixed 350 ng of DNA was loaded for every bulk PBMC sample. TCR beta CDR3 sequences were amplified from genomic DNA with the immunoSEQ TCRb Assay kit following manufacturer instructions. The KAPA Library Quantification Kit for Illumina platforms was used to quantify the pooled libraries by qPCR. Pooled libraries were sequenced on an Illumina NextSeq 500, clustered at about 0.55-1.1 pM. As for the authors' bioinformatics: TCR data were analyzed with immunoSEQ ANALYZER and the R LymphoSeq package. A rearrangement efficiency score was calculated as productive divided by the sum of productive and non-productive CDR3 sequences. Clonality was measured with the Gini coefficient and diversity with the Renyi index at alpha=1, compared pairwise between timepoints within each patient. In LymphoSeq, clonal relatedness was computed with an edit distance of 3 and repertoire similarity was computed with the Bhattacharyya coefficient. Linear discriminant analysis on week-3 changes in clonality and diversity was built with the R MASS and caret packages to classify response. TCRdb retrieved this table from immuneACCESS and kept in-frame rearrangements only. Not all clones are present; in checked studies, unresolved V genes account for under half, and no reason is known for the remainder. The DNA was the basis for D and trimming; V, J and clone size are from that table. The sample yields some 8,200 clones; around 89% were counted once. The ten largest account for roughly 2.5% of the sample.

Note on this clone: What this receptor recognizes is not known. Base quality data are lacking; no much larger clone is found one base away.

Counted from cysteine to phenylalanine, this CDR3 has 12 amino acids. Only CDR3 DNA is held: 36 bases, read in frame from base 1. V gives up 0 bases and J gives up 11 bases, and the segment between their germline ends measures 10 bases. The germline V gene (reference sequence) sets CDR1 to PRHDT and CDR2 to FYEKMQ. The receptor was derived from a human donor with melanoma. The rearrangement combines TRBV13 with TRBJ1-1; confidence is insufficient to name the D gene. Sample: blood, taken from a patient treated with checkpoint blockade. DNA sequence: TGTGCCAGCAGCTTAGGAGGGTGGTCCGCTTTCTTT. It specifies CASSLGGWSAFF.